This T cell receptor (beta chain) was documented in a study of blood T cell repertoires in COVID-19. In the study overall: In each case, the material was cDNA or gDNA derived from T cells, B-cell-depleted T cells, or PBMCs.

Under the authors' procedure: Amplification of reference gene primers provided the estimated nucleated cell counts. The table came from immunoSEQ multiplex PCR; TCRdb's copy has only in-frame clones and leaves some out. That table is the source of V, J and clone size, and D and trimming were worked out from the DNA. The sample lists hundreds of thousands of clones; approximately 85% were seen once. The receptor was isolated from an older woman with active or convalescent COVID-19. Sequencing used peripheral blood.

CDR3 DNA sequence: TGTGCCAGCAGCTTGCGCCCCAACACTGAAGCTTTCTTT. It translates to CASSLRPNTEAFF. The gene calls are TRBV7-7 and TRBJ1-1; the D is unclear. V was pared by 3 bases and J by 2 bases, with 7 bases between. Germline CDR1 and CDR2: SSHAT and FNYEAQ (reference sequence). This CDR3 is 13 amino acids long.